Listed here are 20 T cell receptor beta chains from one sample, sequenced in a study of blood T cell repertoires in COVID-19. Sequencing used immunoSEQ multiplex PCR; TCRdb keeps in-frame clones, though not all of them. The sample lists roughly 250,000 clones; about nine tenths were seen once. Specimen: PBMCs or T cells enriched from blood (not recorded which). These receptors came from a woman aged 25 to 45 with acute COVID-19.

The count of this clone is one. The gene calls are TRBV18 and TRBJ1-5, with no clear D. Germline CDR1 and CDR2: KGHSH and LQKENI. V lost 2 bases and J 3 bases, leaving 5 bases between the germline ends. This CDR3 comprises 13 residues. CDR3 in DNA: TGTGCCAGCTCACCAAGAGCCAATCAGCCCCAGCATTTT. This codes for CASSPRANQPQHF.

This clone was detected a few times. V usage is TRBV3-1 (or the pseudogene TRBV3-2) and J usage is TRBJ1-6, with a tentative D call TRBD1 (6 bases). Germline lookup yields CDR1 LGHDT and CDR2 YNNKEL (reference sequence). The length of the CDR3 is 19 residues. Trimming left V 0 bases short and J 0 bases short, with 15 bases between. The CDR3 sequence is CASSQEVPRGSSYNSPLHF. For the CDR3, the DNA is TGTGCCAGCAGCCAAGAAGTCCCCAGGGGAAGCTCCTATAATTCACCCCTCCACTTT.

This sequence joins TRBV6-5 and TRBJ1-4; D gene unclear. Trimming cost V 2 bases and J 4 bases, with 8 bases left between them. This CDR3 region has 14 residues. Germline V gene lookup returns CDR1 MNHEY and CDR2 SVGAGI. The CDR3 coding sequence is TGTGCCAGCAGTTACGCGGGCCTTAATGAAAAACTGTTTTTT. It yields the protein CASSYAGLNEKLFF.

The rearrangement links TRBV7-2 to TRBJ2-1; 12 nucleotides align to TRBD2. The CDR3 spans 15 residues. Unmatched junction bases numbered 5, after V lost 1 base and J lost 10 bases. Looked up from germline, CDR1 is SGHTA and CDR2 is FQGNSA. The CDR3 here is CASSLELAGGREQFF. The CDR3, as DNA: TGTGCCAGCAGCTTAGAACTAGCGGGGGGACGGGAGCAGTTCTTC. Full variable domain (outside the CDR3, taken from reference TRBV7-2 and TRBJ2-1): GAGVSQSPSNKVTEKGKDVELRCDPISGHTALYWYRQSLGQGLEFLIYFQGNSAPDKSGLPSDRFSAERTGGSVSTLTIQRTQQEDSAVYLCASSLELAGGREQFFGPGTRLTVL.

DNA of the CDR3: TGTGCCAGCTCATCCCTTGGTTTCGGGAACCCAAACCAAGAGACCCAGTACTTC. Translated: CASSSLGFGNPNQETQYF. The chain combines TRBV18 with TRBJ2-5, with TRBD2 as a possible D gene (5 bases). V shed 5 bases and J shed 0 bases, with 22 bases lying between them. The germline V gene encodes CDR1 KGHSH and CDR2 LQKENI. The CDR3 is made up of 18 amino acids.

The chain carries TRBV7-2 and TRBJ2-1; 9 bases fit TRBD2. The trim removed 5 bases at V and 4 bases at J, leaving 9 bases unmatched. CDR3 length: 16 amino acids. Germline loops: CDR1 SGHTA, CDR2 FQGNSA. For the CDR3, the DNA is TGTGCCAGCAGCCTGAGGACTAGCGCAATATACAATGAGCAGTTCTTC. Protein: CASSLRTSAIYNEQFF.

V usage is TRBV7-9 and J usage is TRBJ1-2; TRBD1 might be the D (6 bases). Trimming cost V 1 base and J 7 bases, with 16 bases left between them. Germline V gene lookup returns CDR1 SEHNR and CDR2 FQNEAQ (reference sequence). This CDR3 has 15 amino acids. The CDR3 sequence: CASSLGSRGWAGYTF. DNA for the CDR3: TGTGCCAGCAGCTTAGGATCCAGGGGATGGGCTGGCTACACCTTC. The whole variable domain, filled in from reference TRBV7-9 and TRBJ1-2, reads DTGVSQNPRHKITKRGQNVTFRCDPISEHNRLYWYRQTLGQGPEFLTYFQNEAQLEKSRLLSDRFSAERPKGSFSTLEIQRTEQGDSAMYLCASSLGSRGWAGYTFGSGTRLTVV.

This sequence joins TRBV6-5 and TRBJ1-2; TRBD1 matches 7 bases. The ends lost 6 bases at V and 5 bases at J; junction bases unmatched: 9. The CDR3 is 14 residues long. Germline V gene lookup returns CDR1 MNHEY and CDR2 SVGAGI. This CDR3 is CASSAGGTVYGYTF. As DNA, the CDR3 is TGTGCCAGCAGCGCCGGAGGGACAGTGTATGGCTACACCTTC.

The rearrangement uses TRBV30 and TRBJ2-2; 8 bases agree with TRBD1. CDR1 is GTSNPN, CDR2 SVGIG, per germline (reference sequence). V trimming: 5 bases; J trimming: 3 bases; junction bases outside the gene matches: 2. CDR3 length equals 13 residues. CDR3 residues: CAWSTGDTGELFF. CDR3 nucleotide sequence: TGTGCCTGGTCGACAGGGGACACCGGGGAGCTGTTTTTT. The full variable domain, in which reference TRBV30 and TRBJ2-2 provide the parts outside the CDR3, is SQTIHQWPATLVQPVGSPLSLECTVEGTSNPNLYWYRQAAGRGLQLLFYSVGIGQISSEVPQNLSASRPQDRQFILSSKKLLLSDSGFYLCAWSTGDTGELFFGEGSRLTVL.

The rearrangement joins TRBV5-6 to TRBJ1-1; maybe TRBD1 (5 bases). From germline, CDR1 is SGHDT and CDR2 YYEEEE. Trimming took off 4 bases at V and 8 bases at J, with 12 bases between the two ends. The CDR3 contains 12 residues. CDR3 DNA sequence: TGTGCCAGCAGCCTTCCTCGACAGGAAGCTTTCTTT. This gives the protein CASSLPRQEAFF.

CDR3 amino acids: CASSLQDGEQYF. DNA for the CDR3: TGCGCCAGCAGCTTACAGGACGGCGAGCAGTACTTC. V and J are TRBV5-1 and TRBJ2-7; TRBD1 is a possible D gene (5 bases). Trimming left V 2 bases short and J 6 bases short, with 9 bases between. The CDR3 contains 12 residues. Germline loops: CDR1 SGHRS, CDR2 YFSETQ.

This rearrangement joins TRBV12-3 or TRBV12-4 to TRBJ2-7; 7 nucleotides line up with TRBD1. The CDR3 runs 13 residues. Trimming cost V 0 bases and J 6 bases; bases outside gene matches: 2. The CDR3 DNA follows: TGTGCCAGCAGTTTAGCACAGGGGAGCGAGCAGTACTTC. This encodes CASSLAQGSEQYF.

The chain employs TRBV5-4 and TRBJ2-7; 7 nucleotides line up with TRBD1. Germline values: CDR1 SGHNT, CDR2 YYREEE (reference sequence). There are 15 residues in the CDR3. The V and J ends lost 4 bases and 0 bases, in that order; junction bases with no gene match: 7. The CDR3 DNA reads TGTGCCAGCAGCCGCGCCGGGACAGACTCCTACGAGCAGTACTTC. It translates to CASSRAGTDSYEQYF.

The rearrangement uses TRBV2 and TRBJ1-1; 7 bases line up with TRBD1. Per germline, CDR1 SNHLY and CDR2 FYNNEI. The J segment lost 6 bases and the V segment lost 6 bases, leaving 10 bases of the junction unmatched. This CDR3 region has 14 residues. CDR3 in DNA: TGTGCCAGCAGCCCCGGGACAGAGAGGCCTGAAGCTTTCTTT. Its protein product is CASSPGTERPEAFF.

The gene calls are TRBV7-2 and TRBJ1-1; D gene unclear. The CDR3 extends over 15 amino acids. V was pared by 1 base and J by 4 bases, with 13 bases between. Germline V CDR1 and CDR2: SGHTA, FQGNSA. The CDR3 DNA is TGTGCCAGCAGCTTAGTCTCGGCGCGGGTCACTGAAGCTTTCTTT. Its translation is CASSLVSARVTEAFF.

The chain combines TRBV5-4 with TRBJ2-7, with D tentatively TRBD2 (7 bases). This CDR3 comprises 15 residues. Trimming took 1 base from V and 1 from J, leaving 12 bases between them. From germline, CDR1 is SGHNT and CDR2 YYREEE (reference sequence). The CDR3 loop is CASSLNRGASYEQYF. CDR3 in DNA: TGTGCCAGCAGCTTGAATCGGGGGGCGTCCTACGAGCAGTACTTC.

The chain carries TRBV28 and TRBJ1-5, with D possibly matching TRBD1 (5 bases). Germline CDR1 is MDHEN and CDR2 is SYDVKM. This CDR3 region has 16 residues. V was clipped by 5 bases and J by 5 bases, with 19 bases between them. CDR3: CASSPLGAGGYQPQHF. CDR3 nucleotide sequence: TGTGCCAGCAGTCCCCTTGGGGCAGGAGGGTATCAGCCCCAGCATTTT.

The genes are TRBV6-6 and TRBJ1-1; TRBD1 agrees at 9 bases. V was clipped by 2 bases and J by 0 bases; unmatched bases: 4. The CDR3 covers 16 residues. Germline loops: CDR1 MNHNY, CDR2 SVGAGI (reference sequence). The CDR3 nucleotides are TGTGCCAGCAGTTACGGTGGACAGGGGTTGAACACTGAAGCTTTCTTT. This encodes CASSYGGQGLNTEAFF.

In its sample, this clone was seen a few times. V gene TRBV10-3 combines with J gene TRBJ1-2; 9 positions agree with TRBD1. Trimming at V came to 5 bases and at J to 14 bases, leaving 9 bases not matched to a gene. Germline V lookup: CDR1 ENHRY, CDR2 SYGVKD. This CDR3 has 12 amino acids. This CDR3 reads CAISPGTGSGTF. Written as DNA, the CDR3 is TGTGCCATCAGTCCCGGGACAGGGTCCGGGACCTTC.

V and J are TRBV4-1 and TRBJ1-4; weak D call: TRBD1 (5 bases). The V and J ends lost 2 bases and 5 bases respectively, with 9 bases between them. The CDR3 covers 14 residues. The germline gives CDR1 MGHRA, CDR2 YSYEKL. The CDR3 nucleotides are TGCGCCAGCAGCCAAAACAGGAGAAATGAAAAACTGTTTTTT. It is translated as CASSQNRRNEKLFF.